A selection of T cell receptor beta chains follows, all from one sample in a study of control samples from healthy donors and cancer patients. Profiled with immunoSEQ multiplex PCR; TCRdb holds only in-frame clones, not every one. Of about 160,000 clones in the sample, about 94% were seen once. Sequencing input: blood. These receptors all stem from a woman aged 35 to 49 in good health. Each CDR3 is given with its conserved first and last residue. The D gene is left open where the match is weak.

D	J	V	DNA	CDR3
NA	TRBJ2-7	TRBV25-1	TGTGCCAGCAGTTTGAATGGCGAGCAGTACTTC	CASSLNGEQYF
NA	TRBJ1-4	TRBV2	TGTGCCAGCAGTGGAGAAATAGTCAAAATTGAAAAACTGTTTTTT	CASSGEIVKIEKLFF
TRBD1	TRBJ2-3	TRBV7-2	TGTGCCAGCAGCTCAAACAGGGGGCGCTCAGATACGCAGTATTTT	CASSSNRGRSDTQYF
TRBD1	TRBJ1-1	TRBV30	TGTGCCTGGAGTTGGGACAGGGGGGGGACTGAAGCTTTCTTT	CAWSWDRGGTEAFF
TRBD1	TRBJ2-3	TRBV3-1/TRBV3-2	TGTGCCAGCAGCCTTTCCAGGGGGCGCAATACGCAGTATTTT	CASSLSRGRNTQYF
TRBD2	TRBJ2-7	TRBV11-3	TGTGCCAGCAGCCCCGTAGCGGGGGGCGGCGAGCAGTACTTC	CASSPVAGGGEQYF
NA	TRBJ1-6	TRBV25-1	TGTGCCAGCAGTGAATATAGCACAGGGAACGGTTCACCCCTCCACTTT	CASSEYSTGNGSPLHF
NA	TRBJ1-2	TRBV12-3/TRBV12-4	TGTGCCAGCAGGATGACCGGGGGGGGCTACACCTTC	CASRMTGGGYTF
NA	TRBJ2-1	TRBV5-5	TGTGCCAGCAGCCCTGCGGCCTACTCTGAGCAGTTCTTC	CASSPAAYSEQFF
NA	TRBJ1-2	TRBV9	TGTGCCAGCAGCGTAGGGCAGGGGATCGCTAACTATGGCTACACCTTC	CASSVGQGIANYGYTF
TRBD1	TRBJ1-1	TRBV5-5	TGTGCCAGCAGTTCCCATACGGGGACAGGGGCCACTGAAGCTTTCTTT	CASSSHTGTGATEAFF
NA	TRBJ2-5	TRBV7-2	TGTGCCAGCAGCCCCGCCCCTGCGGTGTTTGAGACCCAGTACTTC	CASSPAPAVFETQYF
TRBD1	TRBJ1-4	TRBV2	TGTGCCAGCAGTGACGACAGGGGGAAAAAACTGTTTTTT	CASSDDRGKKLFF
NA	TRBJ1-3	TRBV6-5	TGTGCCAGCAGCGATGATACTGGAAACACCATATATTTT	CASSDDTGNTIYF
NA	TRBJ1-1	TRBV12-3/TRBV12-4	TGTGCCAGCAGTTTGCGCGGTGAAGCTTTCTTT	CASSLRGEAFF
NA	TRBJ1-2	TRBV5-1	TGCGCCAGCAGCTTGGAGGGGGGAAGCGCCTATGGCTACACCTTC	CASSLEGGSAYGYTF
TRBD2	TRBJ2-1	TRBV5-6	TGTGCCAGCAGCTCGGGGACTAGAGATGAGCAGTTCTTC	CASSSGTRDEQFF
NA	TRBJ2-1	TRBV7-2	TGTGCCAGCAGCTTAGCGGGGGTCAATGAGCAGTTCTTC	CASSLAGVNEQFF
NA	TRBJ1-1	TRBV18	TGTGCCAGCTCACCACCCGAGAACACTGAAGCTTTCTTT	CASSPPENTEAFF
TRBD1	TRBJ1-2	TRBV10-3	TGTGCCGGAGGGCAGGGGGCAGGTGGCTACACCTTC	CAGGQGAGGYTF
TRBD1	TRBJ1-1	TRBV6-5	TGTGCCTCCGACCCCCCTAACAGGGGATGGGCTTTCTTT	CASDPPNRGWAFF
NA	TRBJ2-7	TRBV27	TGTGCCAGCAGTCCCCAGGGGGGGGTGCAGTACTTC	CASSPQGGVQYF
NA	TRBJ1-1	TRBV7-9	TGTGCCAGCAGCCCCTTAGAAGTGAACACTGAAGCTTTCTTT	CASSPLEVNTEAFF
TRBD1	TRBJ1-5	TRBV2	TGTGCCAGCAGGGACAGGGTATCTGGCAATCAGCCCCAGCATTTT	CASRDRVSGNQPQHF
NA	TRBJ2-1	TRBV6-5	TGTGCCAGCAGGGCCGGGACATCATACAATGAGCAGTTCTTC	CASRAGTSYNEQFF
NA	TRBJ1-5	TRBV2	TGTGCCAGCAGCATACAGGGAGGGGGTAGCAATCAGCCCCAGCATTTT	CASSIQGGGSNQPQHF
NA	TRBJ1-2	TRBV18	TGTGCCAGCTCACCACAAGGGCGTTGGGTCTATGGCTACACCTTC	CASSPQGRWVYGYTF
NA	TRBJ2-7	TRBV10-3	TGTGCCATCAGTGAGTCGGCGGGACAGCTAAGCTACGAGCAGTACTTC	CAISESAGQLSYEQYF
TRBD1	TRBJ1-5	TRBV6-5	TGTGCCAGCAGATTGGACAGGCATAATCAGCCCCAGCATTTT	CASRLDRHNQPQHF
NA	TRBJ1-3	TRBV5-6	TGTGCCAGCAGCTTGATAGGGAACACCATATATTTT	CASSLIGNTIYF
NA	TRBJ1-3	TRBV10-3	TGTGCCACCCACAGGGAGGCAGGCAACACCATATATTTT	CATHREAGNTIYF
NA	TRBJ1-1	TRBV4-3	TGCGCCAGCAGCCAAGATGTGGGAGGCGGCACTGAAGCTTTCTTT	CASSQDVGGGTEAFF
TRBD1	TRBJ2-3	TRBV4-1	TGCGCCAGCAGCCAAGTCAGACGGACAGGCGAAGATGCGCAGTATTTT	CASSQVRRTGEDAQYF
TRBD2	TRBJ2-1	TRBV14	TGTGCCAGCAGCCGAGGGACTAGCGGTTACAATGAGCAGTTCTTC	CASSRGTSGYNEQFF
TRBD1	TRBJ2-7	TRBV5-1	TGCGCCAGCAGCTTAATATGGGACAGGAGTAACTACGAGCAGTACTTC	CASSLIWDRSNYEQYF
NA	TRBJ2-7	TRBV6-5	TGTGCCAGCAGTTACTCGGGATCTCCGCGGGAGCAGTACTTC	CASSYSGSPREQYF
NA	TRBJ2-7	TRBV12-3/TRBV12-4	TGTGCCAGCAGTTCCTTTTACGAGCAGTACTTC	CASSSFYEQYF
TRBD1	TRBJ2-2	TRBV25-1	TGTGCCAGCAGCGACCCGGGACAGGGACTCACCGGGGAGCTGTTTTTT	CASSDPGQGLTGELFF
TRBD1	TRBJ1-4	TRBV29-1	TGCAGCGGCCGAGGACAGGGGAATGAAAAACTGTTTTTT	CSGRGQGNEKLFF
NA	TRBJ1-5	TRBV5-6	TGTGCCAGCAGCTTTGGGGGGACACGGCCCCAGCATTTT	CASSFGGTRPQHF